These 12 T cell receptor beta chains originate from one sample sequenced in a study of shared clonotypes between healthy human individuals. The repertoire was sequenced with immunoSEQ multiplex PCR; TCRdb's copy has only in-frame clones and lacks some. In the table there are some 300,000 clones, more than 60% of which are singletons. The material sequenced was memory CD4+ T cells sorted from blood. Subset of the sample: CD45RA-negative fraction. These receptors all stem from a man aged 25-45 years in good health.

The CDR3 loop is CASRIETGLQYF. In nucleotides, the CDR3 is TGTGCCAGCAGGATTGAGACAGGGTTGCAGTACTTC. This rearrangement joins TRBV2 to TRBJ2-7, with TRBD1 matching over 7 bases. Germline lookup yields CDR1 SNHLY and CDR2 FYNNEI. This CDR3 contains 12 residues. The V and J ends lost 6 bases and 9 bases, in that order; junction bases with no gene match: 8.

The V call is TRBV7-2, the J call TRBJ2-2; perhaps TRBD1 as D (6 bases). There are 15 residues in the CDR3. V was clipped by 5 bases and J by 5 bases, with 15 bases between them. The germline V gene has CDR1 SGHTA and CDR2 FQGNSA. Here the CDR3 reads CASSLDRRKTGELFF. The CDR3 nucleotides are TGTGCCAGCAGCCTGGACAGACGAAAAACCGGGGAGCTGTTTTTT.

This rearrangement joins TRBV29-1 to TRBJ2-2, with TRBD1 matching over 7 bases. The V gene end was trimmed by 7 bases and the J gene end by 2 bases; junction bases not matched to a gene: 7. The CDR3 runs 14 residues. Germline CDR1 is SQVTM and CDR2 is ANQGSEA. CDR3 protein: CSATTGINTGELFF. The CDR3 bases are TGCAGCGCTACGACAGGGATTAACACCGGGGAGCTGTTTTTT.

The chain employs TRBV15 and TRBJ2-3, with a weak D call TRBD2 (5 bases). Trimming shortened V by 0 bases and J by 7 bases, and 11 bases separated the two germline ends. Germline values: CDR1 LNHNV, CDR2 YYDKDF (reference sequence). This CDR3 is built from 14 residues. For the CDR3, the DNA is TGTGCCACCAGCAGAGAGGGAGCCCGTAATACGCAGTATTTT. As protein: CATSREGARNTQYF.

The genes are TRBV10-1 and TRBJ2-7; 10 bases map to TRBD2. J lost 7 bases, V lost 6 bases, and 6 bases had no gene match. Germline-derived CDR1 and CDR2 are WNHNN and SYGVQD (reference sequence). The CDR3 runs 13 residues. The CDR3 protein is CASSYLAGEEQYF. The CDR3 DNA reads TGCGCCAGCAGCTACCTAGCGGGAGAGGAGCAGTACTTC.

V and J are TRBV19 and TRBJ1-5; 8 bases are shared with TRBD1. The CDR3 consists of 15 residues. Germline CDR1 and CDR2: LNHDA and SQIVND (reference sequence). V lost 7 bases, J lost 4 bases, and 9 bases stayed unmatched. Written as DNA, the CDR3 is TGTGCCAGTAACGGACAGGGTGTTTGGAATCAGCCCCAGCATTTT. Translated, it gives CASNGQGVWNQPQHF.

A single count supports this clone. J is TRBJ2-2 and V is TRBV5-4; D is perhaps TRBD2 (6 bases). The CDR3 is 15 residues long. The germline V gene encodes CDR1 SGHNT and CDR2 YYREEE (reference sequence). The V end lost 0 bases, the J end lost 1 base, and 7 bases lay between the germline ends. The CDR3, as DNA: TGTGCCAGCAGCTTGGCCGGGGGGAACACCGGGGAGCTGTTTTTT. This codes for CASSLAGGNTGELFF.

The chain has TRBV5-4 and TRBJ2-6, with D possibly being TRBD1 (6 bases). Germline-derived CDR1 and CDR2 are SGHNT and YYREEE (reference sequence). Trimming removed 4 bases at V and 2 bases at J, with 16 bases between. This CDR3 has 17 amino acids. Here the CDR3 DNA reads TGTGCCAGCAGCAGAGGGAACAGGGCAGCTGGGGCCAACGTCCTGACTTTC. This translates into CASSRGNRAAGANVLTF.

The table lists this clone with a few counts. CDR3 sequence reads: CASSRDPRTQYF. The CDR3 DNA is TGTGCCAGCAGCCGAGACCCGCGGACCCAGTACTTC. The genes are TRBV14 and TRBJ2-5; D gene unclear. Trimming left V 4 bases short and J 7 bases short, with 10 bases between. Per germline, CDR1 SGHDN and CDR2 FVKESK. The CDR3 is made up of 12 amino acids.

The chain links TRBV14 to TRBJ2-7, with D possibly being TRBD2 (5 bases). Germline CDR1 and CDR2: SGHDN and FVKESK. The CDR3 is made up of 15 amino acids. Trimming stripped 6 bases from V and 4 bases from J, with 19 bases between. This CDR3 reads CASRKQVTAGYEQYF. CDR3 nucleotide sequence: TGTGCCAGCAGGAAGCAGGTTACGGCGGGTTACGAGCAGTACTTC. The whole variable domain, filled in from reference TRBV14 and TRBJ2-7, reads EAGVTQFPSHSVIEKGQTVTLRCDPISGHDNLYWYRRVMGKEIKFLLHFVKESKQDESGMPNNRFLAERTGGTYSTLKVQPAELEDSGVYFCASRKQVTAGYEQYFGPGTRLTVT.

This chain connects TRBV10-2 to TRBJ2-5; TRBD2 might be the D (7 bases). The CDR3 consists of 15 residues. The germline V gene encodes CDR1 WSHSY and CDR2 SAAADI. V was shortened by 2 bases and J by 3 bases, with 13 bases between the two germline ends. CDR3 loop: CASSEDLGGEETQYF. For the CDR3, the DNA is TGCGCCAGCAGTGAGGACCTAGGGGGGGAAGAGACCCAGTACTTC.

In DNA form, the CDR3 reads TGCGCCAGTAAAAGGGGCGCAACTAATGAAAAACTGTTTTTT. It yields the protein CASKRGATNEKLFF. V gene TRBV5-1 combines with J gene TRBJ1-4; maybe TRBD1 (5 bases). V gave up 8 bases and J gave up 0 bases, with 11 bases separating them. Per germline, CDR1 SGHRS and CDR2 YFSETQ. The length of the CDR3 is 14 residues.